This T cell receptor beta chain was identified in a study of T cell responses to AZD1222 COVID-19 vaccine. Overall study results and limits: Compared with day 0, the breadth and depth of the Spike-specific TCR repertoire rose significantly after two doses of AZD1222. Baseline serostatus was positive in only 5 to 7 AZD1222 recipients.

For this clone: Its antigen is still unknown.

Second-dose schedules of about 4 or about 12 weeks were combined. Data came from immunoSEQ multiplex PCR; TCRdb stores just in-frame clones and leaves some out. The table records 150,000 to 200,000 clones, around 94% of them present only once. This clonotype was sampled from an adult who received the AZD1222 COVID-19 vaccine. Sequenced material: peripheral blood, taken 28 days after the second AZD1222 dose.

The CDR3 protein is CASGTPRWREYNEQFF. CDR3 nucleotides: TGTGCCAGCGGCACCCCGCGGTGGCGGGAATACAATGAGCAGTTCTTC. V is TRBV7-9 and J is TRBJ2-1; tentative D call: TRBD2 (6 bases). This CDR3 contains 16 residues. The V gene lost 8 bases and the J gene lost 4 bases, with 21 bases spanning the gap. The V gene's germline CDR1 is SEHNR and CDR2 FQNEAQ (reference sequence).